Listed below are T cell receptor beta chains from one sample, sequenced in a study of T cells after yellow fever vaccination. From the 5' RACE reads, TCRdb called clonotypes with MiXCR, one entry per CDR3 protein. The table includes over 300,000 distinct CDR3 sequences, roughly 4% detected once. Sequencing was performed on PBMCs, taken 5 days after the yellow fever booster vaccination. Receptors were obtained from a man between 18 and 35 years old who received the YFV17D yellow fever vaccine. CDR3s leave out the opening cysteine and the closing phenylalanine or tryptophan. Fields, in order: V gene, CDR3 length, CDR3 protein.

V gene: TRBV25-1
CDR3 length: 14
CDR3 protein: ASSEWGVGFQETQY

V gene: TRBV6-2/TRBV6-3
CDR3 length: 10
CDR3 protein: ASSWSGETQY

V gene: TRBV6-6
CDR3 length: 10
CDR3 protein: ASTGRDHEQF

V gene: TRBV7-2
CDR3 length: 14
CDR3 protein: ASRLTGGGRHNEQF

V gene: TRBV30
CDR3 length: 12
CDR3 protein: AWNNRDRLEKLF

V gene: TRBV4-1
CDR3 length: 15
CDR3 protein: ASSQSGTGIFNGELF

V gene: TRBV6-2/TRBV6-3
CDR3 length: 13
CDR3 protein: ASSPTTGGNTEAF

V gene: TRBV5-1
CDR3 length: 11
CDR3 protein: ASSLLGSYEQY

V gene: TRBV12-3/TRBV12-4
CDR3 length: 9
CDR3 protein: ASSNTYGYT

V gene: TRBV19
CDR3 length: 14
CDR3 protein: ASSIRGDGSGNTIY

V gene: TRBV24-1
CDR3 length: 14
CDR3 protein: ATSEDPDREEETQY

V gene: TRBV7-3
CDR3 length: 14
CDR3 protein: ASSYGGTGGQNIQY

V gene: TRBV7-2
CDR3 length: 13
CDR3 protein: ASSWSAGGQGEQF

V gene: TRBV4-1
CDR3 length: 13
CDR3 protein: ASSLTQGARYEQY

V gene: TRBV7-2
CDR3 length: 12
CDR3 protein: ASSLAGVLDTQY

V gene: TRBV5-1
CDR3 length: 16
CDR3 protein: ASIKDPGRGGNTGELF

V gene: TRBV20-1
CDR3 length: 11
CDR3 protein: SARDRVTYGYT

V gene: TRBV9
CDR3 length: 15
CDR3 protein: ASSHPRGTVFYNEQF

V gene: TRBV4-3
CDR3 length: 15
CDR3 protein: ASSQVGGFASTDTQY

V gene: TRBV29-1
CDR3 length: 11
CDR3 protein: SVQGGLGQPQH

V gene: TRBV5-1
CDR3 length: 12
CDR3 protein: ASTRQGGTYEQY

V gene: TRBV5-1
CDR3 length: 13
CDR3 protein: ASSWTTDSYNEQF

V gene: TRBV7-2
CDR3 length: 11
CDR3 protein: ASSLLRRETQY

V gene: TRBV5-4
CDR3 length: 13
CDR3 protein: ASSQDRGNTGELF

V gene: TRBV5-1
CDR3 length: 10
CDR3 protein: ASRSDTGELF

V gene: TRBV7-9
CDR3 length: 11
CDR3 protein: ASAPATSFEQY

V gene: TRBV9
CDR3 length: 12
CDR3 protein: ASSVLDWDNEQF

V gene: TRBV7-2
CDR3 length: 13
CDR3 protein: ASSLATDYTGELF

V gene: TRBV20-1
CDR3 length: 12
CDR3 protein: SAPGWQGYGEQF

V gene: TRBV20-1
CDR3 length: 11
CDR3 protein: SASSGAQETQY

V gene: TRBV13
CDR3 length: 11
CDR3 protein: ASSMTEMEKLF

V gene: TRBV4-1
CDR3 length: 14
CDR3 protein: ASSQDPHYAKNIQY

V gene: TRBV6-5
CDR3 length: 14
CDR3 protein: ASSYAAASNTGELF

V gene: TRBV5-1
CDR3 length: 11
CDR3 protein: ASSADRGSEAF

V gene: TRBV6-2/TRBV6-3
CDR3 length: 12
CDR3 protein: ASSWDRVDQPQH

V gene: TRBV7-2
CDR3 length: 11
CDR3 protein: ASSSGMNTEAF

V gene: TRBV9
CDR3 length: 18
CDR3 protein: ASSPSLWTSGGSSYNEQF

V gene: TRBV6-1
CDR3 length: 10
CDR3 protein: ASTWTGNEQF

V gene: TRBV10-1
CDR3 length: 12
CDR3 protein: ASSITGNTGELF

V gene: TRBV5-1
CDR3 length: 13
CDR3 protein: ASSWDPGQGEKLF

V gene: TRBV7-9
CDR3 length: 14
CDR3 protein: ASSSEGPNLNNEQF

V gene: TRBV14
CDR3 length: 16
CDR3 protein: ASSQEIWKGRYTDTQY

V gene: TRBV27
CDR3 length: 13
CDR3 protein: ASRDRVYMNTEAF

V gene: TRBV7-3
CDR3 length: 14
CDR3 protein: ASSEGALMYTGELF

V gene: TRBV28
CDR3 length: 10
CDR3 protein: ASSFKPQPQH

V gene: TRBV27
CDR3 length: 13
CDR3 protein: ASTLRTGGTDTQY

V gene: TRBV6-5
CDR3 length: 12
CDR3 protein: ASSSGGSTDTQY

V gene: TRBV7-9
CDR3 length: 12
CDR3 protein: ASSSLGGVTEAF

V gene: TRBV20-1
CDR3 length: 11
CDR3 protein: SARAGEYNEQF

V gene: TRBV28
CDR3 length: 11
CDR3 protein: ASSSTGTLGYT

V gene: TRBV15
CDR3 length: 13
CDR3 protein: ATSRPSGRQETQY

V gene: TRBV9
CDR3 length: 9
CDR3 protein: ASSTNYGYT

V gene: TRBV7-2
CDR3 length: 12
CDR3 protein: ASSLNLGGNTIY

V gene: TRBV6-5
CDR3 length: 14
CDR3 protein: ASRPVAGTPYNEQF

V gene: TRBV4-1
CDR3 length: 14
CDR3 protein: ASSWSGTDPNYGYT

V gene: TRBV5-5
CDR3 length: 11
CDR3 protein: ASSPGTGGSHT

V gene: TRBV7-9
CDR3 length: 14
CDR3 protein: ASSFLASGSTDTQY

V gene: TRBV29-1
CDR3 length: 12
CDR3 protein: SVEDGTGAHGYT